This TCR beta chain was documented in a study of shared clonotypes between healthy human individuals (dated by TCRdb to 2018 to 2020). With respect to the entire study: The cohort comprised a couple of women and three men aged 18 to 49 years. For each donor, CD4 naive and CD4 memory were each run on three plates, CD8 naive on two plates, and CD8 memory on one plate. Blood TCR repertoires of 5 or 6 healthy adults were deeply sequenced to estimate repertoire size and the extent of clonotype sharing between individuals. Libraries were prepared and TCR repertoires were sequenced by different laboratories using diverse techniques, in order to increase sequencing depth and limit assay-specific biases. Leukapheresis yielded between about 0.9 and 9.5 billion PBMCs per donor. The investigation overall reported the following: Based on pairwise subsampling, the degree of clonotype sharing among donors was expected to be affected by sequencing depth. Sampling was restricted to blood, and TCR repertoires in tissues likely differ from the TCR repertoires found in blood. The genetic and exposure-history diversity represented was limited by the small number of donors. Clonotypes shared by all four sorted-subset donors showed higher generation probabilities than non-shared clonotypes. When several donors were compared, the shared fraction of clonotypes was around 5.1% for naive CD4, over 3% for naive CD8, 2.3% for memory CD4, and 0.4% for memory CD8. Even with the large sequencing depth, rarefaction of the sorted-subset datasets indicated that sequencing was incomplete. Estimated clonotype richness was generally larger for naive than for memory subsets.

Remarks on this clone: Its antigen has not been determined. No base qualities exist here, and no much larger clone lies one base off it.

The donors were healthy, HIV-negative adults with no recently reported acute infections or vaccinations. Every donor was a Caucasian adult living in Nashville, Tennessee, USA. Magnetic negative selection was used to enrich CD4+ T cells, after which naive cells were positively selected on CD45RA and the negative fraction became the memory subset. After blood collection by leukapheresis, PBMCs were isolated using Ficoll-Histopaque density gradient centrifugation and then cryopreserved in the vapor phase of liquid nitrogen. Analytical flow cytometry was used to check the purity and quantity of each magnetically sorted T cell population. Each sorted fraction had its genomic DNA isolated and then quantified by UV absorbance on a Nanodrop 2000c. Using the deep immunoSEQ assay, TCR CDR3 regions were amplified from genomic DNA by multiplex PCR. Genomic DNA extracted from each cell subset was distributed evenly over all wells of several immunoSEQ 96-well plates, and each plate served as one replicate. For sorted subsets, about 200 ng genomic DNA, equal to 25,000 to 35,000 T cell genomes, was loaded into each replicate PCR. Purified libraries were quantified with a Qubit 3.0 fluorometer, sized on a Bioanalyzer 2100, and re-quantified with the KAPA Library Quantification kit. Each immunoSEQ 96-well plate was sequenced on its own single-read 150-cycle Illumina NextSeq 550 flow cell. The source study handled its data this way. Because only junctional sequences without quality scores were contained in the immunoSEQ output, filtering matching that applied to full-length reads could not be performed. To assign V/J genes and CDR3, sequences were annotated against IMGT germline references using PyIR, a Python wrapper for IgBLAST v1.9. Reads were filtered out if the reads had weak V/J assignments (E-value above 1e-6), no CDR3, stop codons, out-of-frame junctions, or ambiguous translated residues. V3J clonotypes were defined as sequences sharing an identical inferred V gene, J gene, and CDR3 amino acid sequence. The percentage overlap between two repertoires was calculated by dividing the number of shared unique clonotypes by the size of the smaller repertoire. Repertoire richness was assessed with RTK rarefaction, the Chao1 estimator, and Recon v2.1 estimates of unobserved clonotypes. Generation probabilities for all TCRbeta clonotypes obtained by the gDNA method from four donors were computed using OLGA. As stored in TCRdb, this immuneACCESS dataset retains in-frame rearrangements with V and J assigned. A fraction of the clones does not appear; measured against another copy, unresolved V genes explain less than half of the discrepancy, and the remainder lacks a known reason. V, J and clone size were drawn from that table, and D and trimming were deduced from the DNA. The sample table records about 1.5 million clones; approximately 98% of these occur just once. The ten top clones hold roughly 0.42% of the sample.

The CDR3 numbers 16 residues from cysteine through phenylalanine. Just CDR3 DNA is preserved here, 48 bases in frame from base 1. The V end gives up 1 base and the J end 0 bases, leaving 2 bases in the junction not matched to a gene. The germline V gene sets CDR1 to SGHRS and CDR2 to YFSETQ. The sequenced material came from naive CD4+ T cells sorted from blood. The sample's cell subset or site, from its label and the paper: CD45RA+ positively selected. Recombination connected TRBV5-1 to TRBJ2-2; TRBD1 fits 8 bases in the junction. The TCR comes from a man under 40 in good health. DNA sequence: TGCGCCAGCAGCTTGCGGACAGGGCCGAACACCGGGGAGCTGTTTTTT. Translated, this gives CASSLRTGPNTGELFF.